What follows are 2 T cell receptor beta chains derived from one specimen sequenced in a study of T cells in Graves' hyperthyroidism and ophthalmopathy. RNA transcripts yielded amplified TCR beta CDR3 regions. First-round RT-PCR targeting the TCR CDR3 was performed with the HTBI primer set. From the multiplex PCR reads, TCRdb called clonotypes with MiXCR, one entry per CDR3 protein. Counted here are hundreds of thousands of distinct CDR3 sequences, around a quarter occurring once; the ten biggest clones make up 10% to 12%. Sequenced: blood. These receptors were collected from a woman aged 25 to 39 with Graves' ophthalmopathy.

This clonotype has at least ten counts. V is TRBV20-1 and J is TRBJ1-2, with unresolved D. The CDR3 loop spans 14 amino acids. Trimming stripped 0 bases from V and 1 base from J, with 9 bases between. Germline-derived CDR1 and CDR2 are DFQATT and SNEGSKA (reference sequence). The CDR3 sequence: CSARDGGSNYGYTF. CDR3 coding DNA: TGCAGTGCTAGAGATGGTGGCAGTAACTATGGCTACACCTTC.

The V call is TRBV11-2, the J call TRBJ2-7; possible D gene TRBD1, 6 bases. This CDR3 has 16 residues. V shed 4 bases and J shed 0 bases, with 16 bases lying between them. CDR1 is SGHAT, CDR2 FQNNGV, per germline. The CDR3 nucleotides are TGTGCCAGCAGCTCGATAGGGGGTCCGAGCTCCTACGAGCAGTACTTC. It specifies CASSSIGGPSSYEQYF.